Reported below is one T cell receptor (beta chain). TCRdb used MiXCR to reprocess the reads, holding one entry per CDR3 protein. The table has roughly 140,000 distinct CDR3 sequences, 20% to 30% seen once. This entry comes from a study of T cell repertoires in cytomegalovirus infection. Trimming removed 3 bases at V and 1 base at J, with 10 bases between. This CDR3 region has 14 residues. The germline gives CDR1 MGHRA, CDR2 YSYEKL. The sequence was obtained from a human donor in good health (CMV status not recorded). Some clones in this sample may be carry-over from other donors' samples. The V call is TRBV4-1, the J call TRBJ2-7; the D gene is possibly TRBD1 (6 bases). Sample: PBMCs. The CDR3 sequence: CASSHPGQSYEQYF. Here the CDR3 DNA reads TGCGCCAGCAGCCACCCAGGACAGTCCTACGAGCAGTACTTC.